The 24 T cell receptor beta chains in this list originate from one sample, sequenced in a study of T cells after yellow fever vaccination. TCRdb analysed the 5' RACE reads with MiXCR anew, one entry per CDR3 protein. The sample includes 500,000 to 650,000 distinct CDR3 sequences, approximately 13% of them seen just once. The sequencing here drew on PBMCs, taken on the day of the yellow fever booster vaccination. Source of these receptors: a man aged 30-40 years who received the YFV17D yellow fever vaccine.

This clonotype was picked up a small number of times. The chain recombines TRBV12-3 or TRBV12-4 with TRBJ2-5, with D possibly TRBD1 on 5 matching bases. This CDR3 comprises 14 residues. Trimming left V 5 bases short and J 0 bases short, with 10 bases between. The CDR3 DNA follows: TGTGCCAGCAGTCCGGACACGTACCAAGAGACCCAGTACTTC. It translates to CASSPDTYQETQYF.

This chain joins TRBV7-6 and TRBJ1-1, with 8 bases aligning to TRBD1. Per the germline V gene, CDR1 is SGHVS and CDR2 is FNYEAQ. Trimming cost V 5 bases and J 5 bases; bases outside gene matches: 7. The CDR3 is made up of 14 amino acids. The CDR3 DNA reads TGTGCCAGCAGCCAACAGGGGGGGAGGACTGAAGCTTTCTTT. Its translation: CASSQQGGRTEAFF.

The V call is TRBV5-4, the J call TRBJ1-1; no clear D gene. The CDR3 runs to 14 residues. The V and J ends lost 0 bases and 1 base respectively, with 7 bases between them. CDR1 and CDR2 from the germline V gene are SGHNT and YYREEE (reference sequence). CDR3 amino acids: CASSLAEKNTEAFF. As DNA, the CDR3 is TGTGCCAGCAGCTTGGCCGAGAAGAACACTGAAGCTTTCTTT.

V gene TRBV12-3 or TRBV12-4 combines with J gene TRBJ2-7, with 9 positions matching TRBD1. Trimming at V came to 6 bases and at J to 6 bases, leaving 9 bases not matched to a gene. The CDR3 is 14 amino acids. Written as DNA, the CDR3 is TGTGCCAGCAGCCTGGGACAGGGTGTCTTCGAGCAGTACTTC. The encoded protein is CASSLGQGVFEQYF.

This clonotype was counted many times. This chain uses TRBV6-5 with TRBJ2-5; 8 nucleotides agree with TRBD2. CDR3 size: 14 residues. The J segment lost 5 bases and the V segment lost 2 bases, leaving 4 bases of the junction unmatched. Germline lookup yields CDR1 MNHEY and CDR2 SVGAGI. This CDR3 reads CASSYGVAGETQYF. CDR3 DNA: TGTGCCAGCAGTTACGGGGTAGCGGGGGAGACCCAGTACTTC.

The V and J genes are TRBV21-1 and TRBJ2-1; the table gives TRBD1 as D, unverified against the DNA. TRBV21-1 is recorded as a pseudogene. This CDR3 contains 16 residues. This CDR3 reads CASSNGAVSSYNEQFF. The DNA of the CDR3 is TGTGCCAGCAGCAATGGGGCAGTCAGCTCCTACAATGAGCAGTTCTTC.

This clonotype has at least ten counts. The chain couples TRBV15 to TRBJ2-1; D unclear. Germline CDR1 reads LNHNV; CDR2 reads YYDKDF (reference sequence). The ends were cut back, 1 base at V and 3 bases at J, with 16 bases in the middle. The CDR3 is made up of 17 amino acids. DNA of the CDR3: TGTGCCACCAGCAGAGTTCTCCAAAATACGAACTACAATGAGCAGTTCTTC. Translation: CATSRVLQNTNYNEQFF. The full variable domain, its missing parts supplied by reference TRBV15 and TRBJ2-1, is DAMVIQNPRYQVTQFGKPVTLSCSQTLNHNVMYWYQQKSSQAPKLLFHYYDKDFNNEADTPDNFQSRRPNTSFCFLDIRSPGLGDTAMYLCATSRVLQNTNYNEQFFGPGTRLTVL.

This clonotype was seen only a few times. The chain joins TRBV30 to TRBJ2-1, with D hard to call. Between the trimmed V and J ends, which lost 1 base and 7 bases, there was a span of 8 bases. The germline CDR1 and CDR2 sequences are GTSNPN and SVGIG (reference sequence). This CDR3 region has 12 residues. CDR3 sequence (DNA): TGTGCCTGGAGTGGGACCCGGAATGAGCAGTTCTTC. Translating gives CAWSGTRNEQFF.

Many counts were recorded for this clonotype. The chain uses TRBV6-5 and TRBJ2-7, with a possible D match to TRBD2 (6 bases). Germline-derived CDR1 and CDR2 are MNHEY and SVGAGI. CDR3 size: 11 residues. V lost 5 bases to trimming and J lost 7 bases, with 9 bases between them. The CDR3 spells CASSHGGEQYF. CDR3 in DNA: TGTGCCAGCAGTCACGGAGGGGAGCAGTACTTC.

This clonotype turned up a few times. The rearrangement links TRBV20-1 to TRBJ2-3; D is possibly TRBD1 (5 bases). CDR1 is DFQATT and CDR2 is SNEGSKA in the germline V gene (reference sequence). CDR3 length: 18 amino acids. Trimming removed 3 bases at V and 4 bases at J, with 26 bases between. CDR3 protein: CSASLPPGASGPPDTQYF. The CDR3 DNA is TGCAGTGCTAGCCTGCCTCCTGGGGCTAGTGGCCCCCCAGATACGCAGTATTTT.

This clonotype was seen a few times. The chain has TRBV19 and TRBJ2-1; perhaps TRBD1 as D (8 bases). Trimming removed 3 bases at V and 5 bases at J, with 17 bases between. The CDR3 is 16 residues long. Looked up from germline, CDR1 is LNHDA and CDR2 is SQIVND (reference sequence). The CDR3 sequence is CASSIDDRGGDNEQFF. CDR3 DNA: TGTGCCAGTAGTATTGATGACAGGGGAGGGGACAATGAGCAGTTCTTC. Supplemented by reference TRBV19 and TRBJ2-1, the full variable domain reads DGGITQSPKYLFRKEGQNVTLSCEQNLNHDAMYWYRQDPGQGLRLIYYSQIVNDFQKGDIAEGYSVSREKKESFPLTVTSAQKNPTAFYLCASSIDDRGGDNEQFFGPGTRLTVL.

The chain carries TRBV28 and TRBJ2-1; the D is unclear. The CDR3 is made up of 15 amino acids. Trimming cost V 1 base and J 3 bases, with 10 bases left between them. Germline V gene sequence: CDR1 MDHEN, CDR2 SYDVKM. The CDR3 DNA reads as TGTGCCAGCAGTTTATTCTCCCGGAACTACAATGAGCAGTTCTTC. As protein: CASSLFSRNYNEQFF.

The chain combines TRBV27 with TRBJ2-1, with TRBD1 matching over 8 bases. V was pared by 7 bases and J by 14 bases, with 13 bases of the junction left unmatched. The germline V gene encodes CDR1 MNHEY and CDR2 SMNVEV (reference sequence). This CDR3 is 13 amino acids long. CDR3 in DNA: TGTGCCAGCACCCCAATGGACAGGGCCGAAAAGTTCTTC. As protein: CASTPMDRAEKFF.

The chain uses TRBV11-2 and TRBJ2-7; weak D call: TRBD1 (5 bases). The CDR3 is 12 amino acids. Germline-derived CDR1 and CDR2 are SGHAT and FQNNGV. V was pared by 4 bases and J by 5 bases, with 9 bases between. The CDR3 DNA reads as TGTGCCAGCAGCTATAGGGGCAACGAGCAGTACTTC. This codes for CASSYRGNEQYF.

Only a few counts were recorded for this clonotype. This sequence joins TRBV24-1 and TRBJ1-1, with D uncertain. This CDR3 comprises 15 residues. V was trimmed by 5 bases and J by 1 base, leaving 13 bases between them. In germline, CDR1 is KGHDR, CDR2 SFDVKD. CDR3 nucleotide sequence: TGTGCCACCAGTGCCTCTACGACGGAGAACACTGAAGCTTTCTTT. It yields the protein CATSASTTENTEAFF.

The table lists this clonotype with a few counts. The V gene is TRBV12-3 or TRBV12-4, the J gene TRBJ2-7; 12 bases agree with TRBD2. The CDR3 loop spans 15 amino acids. V lost 2 bases to trimming and J lost 6 bases; unmatched junction nucleotides: 5. As DNA, the CDR3 is TGTGCCAGCAGTTTACTGCTAGCGGGAGGGTCCGAGCAGTACTTC. It specifies CASSLLLAGGSEQYF.

This clonotype appeared many times. The chain combines TRBV11-2 with TRBJ2-7; D remains ambiguous. The V gene's germline CDR1 is SGHAT and CDR2 FQNNGV. This CDR3 is 14 amino acids long. Trimming removed 0 bases from V and 3 bases from J, with 9 bases in between. CDR3 DNA: TGTGCCAGCAGCTTAGATCAAGGGTACTACGAGCAGTACTTC. This codes for CASSLDQGYYEQYF.

V gene TRBV7-2 combines with J gene TRBJ1-6, with 7 bases fitting TRBD1. Germline CDR1 is SGHTA and CDR2 is FQGNSA. The CDR3 has 15 residues. Germline trimming cut 5 bases from V and 11 bases from J; bases unmatched to any gene: 12. CDR3 sequence (DNA): TGTGCCAGCAGCACTCGACAGGGAGATATTCCACCCCTCCACTTT. It translates to CASSTRQGDIPPLHF.

This clonotype was counted only a few times. The rearrangement uses TRBV27 and TRBJ1-1; no clear D gene. Trimming left V 3 bases short and J 4 bases short, with 12 bases between. Looked up from germline, CDR1 is MNHEY and CDR2 is SMNVEV (reference sequence). This CDR3 region has 14 residues. The CDR3 loop is CASSFSNGGTEAFF. In DNA, the CDR3 is TGTGCCAGCAGTTTCTCCAATGGTGGCACTGAAGCTTTCTTT.

This clonotype was seen more than once but under ten times. V and J are TRBV27 and TRBJ2-7; 9 bases are shared with TRBD2. This CDR3 is built from 17 residues. Germline trimming cut 6 bases from V and 3 bases from J; bases unmatched to any gene: 15. Germline V CDR1 and CDR2: MNHEY, SMNVEV (reference sequence). DNA of the CDR3: TGTGCCAGCAGCGTCGGGACTAGCCAATCGAGGAGCTACGAGCAGTACTTC. This gives the protein CASSVGTSQSRSYEQYF.

The V call is TRBV5-5, the J call TRBJ1-6; TRBD1 is a possible D gene (5 bases). This CDR3 is built from 15 residues. V dropped 1 base and J dropped 7 bases, with 12 bases sitting between them. Germline values: CDR1 SGHKS, CDR2 YYEKEE (reference sequence). The CDR3 nucleotides are TGTGCCAGCAGCTTGTGGATGACAGAGAATTCACCCCTCCACTTT. Its protein product is CASSLWMTENSPLHF.

This clonotype was observed many times. V is TRBV5-1 and J is TRBJ2-7; D not certain. The CDR3 has 15 residues. V was clipped by 0 bases and J by 3 bases, with 13 bases between them. CDR1 is SGHRS and CDR2 is YFSETQ in the germline V gene. For the CDR3, the DNA is TGCGCCAGCAGCTTGGGTAACGGAGACGGCTACGAGCAGTACTTC. Amino acids: CASSLGNGDGYEQYF.

This clonotype has more than one count but fewer than ten. V and J are TRBV28 and TRBJ2-7; possibly TRBD2 for D (6 bases). V was clipped by 0 bases and J by 6 bases, with 6 bases between them. This CDR3 comprises 12 residues. Germline lookup yields CDR1 MDHEN and CDR2 SYDVKM. The CDR3 DNA reads TGTGCCAGCAGTTTATGGGAGGGCGAGCAGTACTTC. This gives the protein CASSLWEGEQYF. Based on the CDR3 plus reference TRBV28 and TRBJ2-7, the full variable domain is DVKVTQSSRYLVKRTGEKVFLECVQDMDHENMFWYRQDPGLGLRLIYFSYDVKMKEKGDIPEGYSVSREKKERFSLILESASTNQTSMYLCASSLWEGEQYFGPGTRLTVT.

This clonotype came up a few times. This chain joins TRBV7-9 and TRBJ2-7; possible D gene TRBD2, 5 bases. V lost 6 bases, J lost 5 bases, and 11 bases lay in between. The CDR3 is 12 residues long. CDR1 SEHNR and CDR2 FQNEAQ come from the germline V gene (reference sequence). In DNA form, the CDR3 reads TGTGCCAGCAGAGGGAGAGGCCACGAGCAGTACTTC. This encodes CASRGRGHEQYF.